This T cell receptor (beta chain) derives from a study of blood T cell repertoires in COVID-19. Background on the study: Nucleic acid was either cDNA or gDNA, and it came from T cells, B-cell-depleted T cells, or PBMCs.

In the authors' workflow: Amplifying reference gene primers gave estimates of nucleated cell counts. The data were produced by immunoSEQ multiplex PCR, yet TCRdb's version contains in-frame clones alone and is incomplete. The V and J calls and the clone size are those of that table, but D and trimming were determined from the DNA. The data show tens of thousands of clones, with around 84% seen just once and approximately 40% held by the top ten. V lost 2 bases, J lost 0 bases, and 10 bases lay in between. This CDR3 is built from 15 residues. Germline assignment: CDR1 MGHDK and CDR2 SYGVNS. The sequencing input was peripheral blood. The chain joins TRBV25-1 to TRBJ1-2; maybe TRBD1 (5 bases). The source of this sequence is a man older than 75 with acute or convalescent COVID-19. As DNA, the CDR3 is TGTGCCAGCAGTGAACCGACAGCCACTAACTATGGCTACACCTTC. It encodes CASSEPTATNYGYTF.